This TCR beta chain originates from a study of T-cell memory formation after mild COVID-19 (dated by TCRdb to about 2021). For the wider study: TCR sequence clusters from the two donors were largely donor specific. T-cell clones expanding and contracting after mild COVID-19 in two donors were tracked by longitudinal TCRalpha and TCRbeta repertoire sequencing. Two young, previously healthy adult volunteers, one female and one male, were included in the cohort. On the study overall, not on this receptor specifically: From day 15 to 85, contracting clones showed balanced CD4/CD8 phenotypes, whereas a second wave of clones that expanded from day 15 to 37 leaned towards CD4+. Some responding clones were detected in pre-infection memory, which suggested that pre-existing cross-reactive memory T cells had joined the SARS-CoV-2 response. Only two mild cases were covered in the study, and larger cohorts including severe cases with pre-infection samples were considered necessary. Contracting CD4+ clones were found mainly in CM and EM memory subsets, while CD8+ clones were enriched in EMRA. Whether the second-wave clones peaking on day 37 were SARS-CoV-2 specific was not confirmed.

Ficoll-Paque density gradient centrifugation was used to isolate PBMCs. Of note for this clonotype: It has no known antigen specificity. No base quality values were provided; no much bigger clone lies one nucleotide off.

The sequencing machine was an Illumina NovaSeq 6000. TCRalpha and TCRbeta cDNA libraries were constructed by 5'RACE with constant-segment primers, with sample barcodes and unique molecular identifiers being introduced. RNA was extracted from every sample with Trizol reagent. Libraries were amplified in two PCR steps, with a second sample barcode and Illumina TruSeq adapters added in the second step. The libraries were sequenced on an Illumina NovaSeq using 2 x 150 bp paired-end reads. Per the authors' processing: With migec v1.2.7, reads were demultiplexed and then collapsed into UMI-guided consensus sequences. Using mixcr v2.1.11, UMI consensuses were aligned to TRA and TRB V and J templates and then assembled into clonotypes. Expanded or contracted clonotypes were those called significant by both edgeR and NoisET, with noise models trained on biological replicates. For edgeR calls, the cutoffs were a false discovery rate-adjusted p below 0.01 and a log2 fold-change threshold of 1. As an exploratory analysis of dynamics, PCA with hierarchical clustering was applied to max-normalized trajectories of the 1000 most abundant clonotypes. Separately sequenced CD4+ and CD8+ repertoires were used to assign the CD4 or CD8 phenotype of responding clones. The raw public data were reprocessed by TCRdb itself: fastp quality trimming at Q25, MiXCR clonotype calling, in-frame beta chains only. CDR3 protein duplicates are merged, each entry listing the most common genes and DNA. TCRdb's processing, not the authors' own work, is the source of the V and J calls. This sample holds 350,000 to 400,000 distinct CDR3 sequences; roughly an eighth were observed only once. Together, the top ten hold around 21% of the sample.

The CDR3, from cysteine to phenylalanine, totals 16 residues. Only the CDR3 DNA stays, 48 bases, in frame from base 1. The germline V and J ends show losses of 5 bases and 2 bases respectively, and no gene match explains 11 bases of the junction. Taken from the germline V gene (reference sequence), the CDR1 and CDR2 loops are SEHNR and FQNEAQ. The sequence links TRBV7-9 to TRBJ2-5; 7 central nucleotides agree with TRBD2. This clonotype was sampled from a man aged 18 to 30 who had mild COVID-19 (a few samples of this study predate the infection). The sample titles of this study are shuffled in the database, so cell type and time point are left out; the donor was told from shared clones. Sequences were obtained from PBMCs or a T cell subset sorted from them (not recorded which). The nucleotide sequence reads TGTGCCAGCAGCCGACTCGGGACTACAGGTCAAGAGACCCAGTACTTC. This yields the protein CASSRLGTTGQETQYF.